This T cell receptor beta chain stems from a study of early T cells in non-severe SARS-CoV-2 infection (dated by TCRdb to the early 2020s). Regarding the research as a whole: TCR sequencing used bulk RNA from unsorted whole blood, so alpha and beta chains could not be paired. Overall results and qualifications from the work: VDJdb matching was skewed toward anti-spike CD8 responses, so virus-specific expansions were likely underestimated and private and CD4 specificities were missed.

As regards this clonotype: The clone's antigen remains unknown. No base quality information exists; no much larger clone differs at one position.

Between the V and J ends, shortened by 1 base and 4 bases respectively, the junction contains 7 bases. Inclusive of the bounding cysteine and phenylalanine, the CDR3 is 13 residues long. Just CDR3 DNA is preserved here, 39 bases in frame from base 1. According to the germline V gene (reference sequence), CDR1 reads LGHDT and CDR2 reads YNNKEL. The study was a case-control design nested within a healthcare worker cohort in London, UK, with weekly nasopharyngeal swab PCR tests and blood sampling. Healthcare workers were recruited between 23 and 31 March 2020, during the week of the UK lockdown, and were followed weekly for up to about 15 weeks. The library was prepared using 5' RACE. TCRdb names NextSeq 500 as the instrument used. The TCR library protocol attached unique molecular identifiers to individual cDNA molecules to correct for sequencing error and PCR bias. TCR alpha and beta chains were both sequenced, and the abundances of alpha and beta sequences in each sample were closely correlated with each other. As for the authors' bioinformatics: Decombinator V4 was used to annotate TCR sequences for V gene, J gene and CDR3. TCRs were defined as expanded if a significant change between any two time points was detected under a Poisson model with p below 0.0001. Abundances of TCRs were expressed as counts per million after normalisation to the total number of TCRs sequenced in each sample. TRAV1-2 paired with TRAJ12, TRAJ20 or TRAJ33 defined MAIT TCRs, while TRAV10 paired with TRAJ18 defined iNKT TCRs. VDJdb, accessed on 1 November 2021, was searched for TCRs annotated for CMV, EBV and SARS-CoV-2, and TCRs annotated for more than one antigen were excluded. TCRdb trimmed public reads at Q25 via fastp, called clones via MiXCR and kept in-frame beta chains. Rows matching on CDR3 protein sequence are summarized as one entry with the most common DNA and genes. The V and J calls and clone size come from TCRdb's table, not from the authors' own analysis. This sample comprises approximately 68,000 distinct CDR3 sequences, 10% of them detected only once. Together, the top ten hold more than 7.5% of the sample.

The chain couples TRBV3-1 to TRBJ1-1, with an unclear D gene assignment. Specimen: whole blood, collected at baseline. The clonotype was recovered from an adult who was a healthcare worker with PCR-confirmed SARS-CoV-2 infection or an uninfected control (not recorded which). The DNA sequence reads TGTGCCAGCAGCCAAGGGAAAAGCACTGAAGCTTTCTTT. This gives the protein CASSQGKSTEAFF.